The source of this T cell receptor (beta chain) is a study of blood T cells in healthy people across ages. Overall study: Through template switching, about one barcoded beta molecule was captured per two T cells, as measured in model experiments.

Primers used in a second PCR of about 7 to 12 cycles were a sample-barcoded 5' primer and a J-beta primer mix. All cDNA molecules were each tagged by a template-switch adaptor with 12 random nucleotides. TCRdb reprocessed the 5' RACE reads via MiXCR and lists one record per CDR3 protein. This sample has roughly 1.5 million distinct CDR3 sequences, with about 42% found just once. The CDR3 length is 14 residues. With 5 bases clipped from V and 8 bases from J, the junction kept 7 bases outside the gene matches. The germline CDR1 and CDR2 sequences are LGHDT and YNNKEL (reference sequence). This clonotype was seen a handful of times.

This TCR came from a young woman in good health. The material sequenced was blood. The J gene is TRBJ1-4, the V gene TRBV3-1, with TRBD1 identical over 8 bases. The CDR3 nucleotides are TGTGCCAGCAGCTCAACAGGGGGACGAGAAAAACTGTTTTTT. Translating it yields CASSSTGGREKLFF.